The present entry profiles one T cell receptor beta chain with its context. In the same sample, other DNA sequences code for this CDR3. The data belong to a study of shared clonotypes between healthy human individuals. Methods used by the authors: ImmunoSEQ yielded junction-only sequences lacking quality scores, so filtering differed. Method: immunoSEQ multiplex PCR; TCRdb's copy keeps in-frame clones and lacks some. D and trimming were read from the DNA, whereas the V and J calls and clone size are those reported in that table. The sample consists of about 230,000 clones, approximately 65% of them appearing once. The junction had 7 bases not matched to a gene; V was cut back by 6 bases and J by 5 bases. CDR3 length equals 15 residues. Germline V gene data show CDR1 as KGHSH and CDR2 as LQKENI.

This rearrangement joins TRBV18 to TRBJ2-5; TRBD2 agrees at 12 bases. This sequence originates from a man aged 25 to 45 in good health. Sequencing used memory CD4+ T cells sorted from blood. Subset indicated: CD45RA-negative fraction. Written as DNA, the CDR3 is TGTGCCAGCTCGCCCCGACTAGCGGGAGAGGAGACCCAGTACTTC. Translating gives CASSPRLAGEETQYF.